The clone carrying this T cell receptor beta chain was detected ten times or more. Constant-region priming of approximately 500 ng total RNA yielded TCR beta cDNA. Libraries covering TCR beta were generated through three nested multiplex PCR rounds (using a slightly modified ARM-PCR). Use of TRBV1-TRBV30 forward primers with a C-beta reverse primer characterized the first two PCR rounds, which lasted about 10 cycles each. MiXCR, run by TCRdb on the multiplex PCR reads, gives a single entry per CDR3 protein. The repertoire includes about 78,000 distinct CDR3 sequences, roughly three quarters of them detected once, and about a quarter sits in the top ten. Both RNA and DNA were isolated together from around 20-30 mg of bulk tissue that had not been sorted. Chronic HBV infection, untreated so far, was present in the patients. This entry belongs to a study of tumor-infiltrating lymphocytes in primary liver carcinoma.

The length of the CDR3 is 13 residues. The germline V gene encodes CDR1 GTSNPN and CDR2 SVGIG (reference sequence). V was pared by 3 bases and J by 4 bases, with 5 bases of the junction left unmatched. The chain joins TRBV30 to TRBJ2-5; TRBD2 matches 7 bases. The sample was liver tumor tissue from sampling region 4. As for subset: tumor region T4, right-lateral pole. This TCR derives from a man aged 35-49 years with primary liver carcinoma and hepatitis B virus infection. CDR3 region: CAWRGGSGETQYF. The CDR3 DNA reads TGTGCCTGGAGAGGCGGGAGTGGAGAGACCCAGTACTTC.